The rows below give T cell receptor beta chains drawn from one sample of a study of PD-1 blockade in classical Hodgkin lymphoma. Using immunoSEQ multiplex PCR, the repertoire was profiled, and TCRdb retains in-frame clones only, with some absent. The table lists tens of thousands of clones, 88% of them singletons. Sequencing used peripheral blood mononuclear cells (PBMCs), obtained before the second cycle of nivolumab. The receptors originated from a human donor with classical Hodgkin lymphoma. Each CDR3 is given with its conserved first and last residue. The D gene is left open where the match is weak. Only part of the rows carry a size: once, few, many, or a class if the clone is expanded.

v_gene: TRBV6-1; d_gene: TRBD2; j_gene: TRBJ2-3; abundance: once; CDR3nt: TGTGCCAGCAGTGAAGGACTAGCGGGGACTAGCACAGATACGCAGTATTTT; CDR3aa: CASSEGLAGTSTDTQYF
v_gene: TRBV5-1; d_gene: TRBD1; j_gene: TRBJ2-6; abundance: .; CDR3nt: TGCGCCAGCAGCTTGAATCAGGGGGCAATTGGGGCCAACGTCCTGACTTTC; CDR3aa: CASSLNQGAIGANVLTF
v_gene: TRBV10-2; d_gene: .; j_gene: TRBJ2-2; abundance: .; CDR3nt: TGCGCCAGCAGTGACTACGCCAGGGAGGACGGGGAGCTGTTTTTT; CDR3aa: CASSDYAREDGELFF
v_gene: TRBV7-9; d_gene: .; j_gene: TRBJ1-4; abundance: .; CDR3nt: TGTGCCAGCAGCGATAGACTGCCTCTCCAGGGTATTAATGAAAAACTGTTTTTT; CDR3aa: CASSDRLPLQGINEKLFF
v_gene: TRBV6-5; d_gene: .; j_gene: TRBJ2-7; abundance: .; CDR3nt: TGTGCCAGCAGTTACTCCCCGACCTACGAGCAGTACTTC; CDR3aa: CASSYSPTYEQYF
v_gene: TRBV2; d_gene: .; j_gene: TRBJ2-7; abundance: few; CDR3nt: TGTGCCAGCAGTGAAGCCCCCGGAAGCGGCGAGCAGTACTTC; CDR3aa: CASSEAPGSGEQYF
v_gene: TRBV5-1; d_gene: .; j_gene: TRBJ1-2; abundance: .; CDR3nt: TGCGCCAGCAGCTTGGCCGGGGGGCTTGGGGCCGGAGGCTACACCTTC; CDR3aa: CASSLAGGLGAGGYTF
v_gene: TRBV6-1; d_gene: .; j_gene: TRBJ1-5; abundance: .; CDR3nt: TGTGCCAGCAGTGAAGAGGGGATTGGTAATCAGCCCCAGCATTTT; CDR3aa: CASSEEGIGNQPQHF
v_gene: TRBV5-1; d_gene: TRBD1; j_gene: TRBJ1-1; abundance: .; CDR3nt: TGCGCCAGCAGCCCCGGGACAGGGATTTTTAGGACTGAAGCTTTCTTT; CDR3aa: CASSPGTGIFRTEAFF
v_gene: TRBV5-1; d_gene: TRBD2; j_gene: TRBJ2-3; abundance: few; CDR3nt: TGCGCCAGCAGCCCCGGACTAGCGGGGCTTAGCACAGATACGCAGTATTTT; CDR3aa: CASSPGLAGLSTDTQYF
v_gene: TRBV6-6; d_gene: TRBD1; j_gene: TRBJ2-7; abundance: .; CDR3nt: TGTGCCAGCAGCCTCCGGGACAGTTCCGCCTCGGGGCAGTACTTC; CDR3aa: CASSLRDSSASGQYF
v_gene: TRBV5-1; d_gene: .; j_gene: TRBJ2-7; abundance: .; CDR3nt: TGCGCCAGCAGCTTCAGGGGTATCCCCCACGAGCAGTACTTC; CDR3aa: CASSFRGIPHEQYF
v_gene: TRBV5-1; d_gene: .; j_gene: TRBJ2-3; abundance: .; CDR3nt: TGCGCCTCGGGAGCACCAACAGATACGCAGTATTTT; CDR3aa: CASGAPTDTQYF
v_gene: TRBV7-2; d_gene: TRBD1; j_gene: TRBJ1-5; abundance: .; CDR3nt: TGTGCCAGCAGCGGGACAGGGAGTGATCAGCCCCAGCATTTT; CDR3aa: CASSGTGSDQPQHF
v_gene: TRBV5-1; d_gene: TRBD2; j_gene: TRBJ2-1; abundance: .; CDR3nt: TGCGCCAGCAGCTTAGTAGCGGGGGAATACAATGAGCAGTTCTTC; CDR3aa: CASSLVAGEYNEQFF
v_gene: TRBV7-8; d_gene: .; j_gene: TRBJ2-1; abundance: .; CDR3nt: TGTGCCAGCAGCTTATCTCAGGATCCCCACAATGAGCAGTTCTTC; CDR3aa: CASSLSQDPHNEQFF
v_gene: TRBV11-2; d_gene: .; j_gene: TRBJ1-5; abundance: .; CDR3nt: TGTGCCAGCAGCTTACTTTCGACCTTATATAGCAATCAGCCCCAGCATTTT; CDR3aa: CASSLLSTLYSNQPQHF
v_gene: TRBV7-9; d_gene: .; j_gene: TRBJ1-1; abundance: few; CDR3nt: TGTGCCAGCAGCTTAGACGGGGTAGGTGAAGCTTTCTTT; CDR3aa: CASSLDGVGEAFF
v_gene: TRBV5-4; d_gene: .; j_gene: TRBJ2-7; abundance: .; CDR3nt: TGTGCCAGCAGGGTGCAGGGGGGTTCCTACGAGCAGTACTTC; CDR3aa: CASRVQGGSYEQYF
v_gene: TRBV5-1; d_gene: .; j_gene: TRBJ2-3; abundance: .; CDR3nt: TGCGCCAGCAGCTCCGAACAGTTCGCAGATACGCAGTATTTT; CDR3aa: CASSSEQFADTQYF
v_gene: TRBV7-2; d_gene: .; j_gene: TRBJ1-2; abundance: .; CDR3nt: TGTGCCAGCAGCTTAGGGGGGGCTAACTATGGCTACACCTTC; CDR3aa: CASSLGGANYGYTF
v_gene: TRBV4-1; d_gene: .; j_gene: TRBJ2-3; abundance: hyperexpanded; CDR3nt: TGCGCCAGCAGCCAAGATGGGGGGTATAGCACAGATACGCAGTATTTT; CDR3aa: CASSQDGGYSTDTQYF
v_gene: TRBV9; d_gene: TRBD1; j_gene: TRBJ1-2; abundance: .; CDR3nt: TGTGCCAGCAGCCCCTGGACAGGGGCTGACTATGGCTACACCTTC; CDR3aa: CASSPWTGADYGYTF
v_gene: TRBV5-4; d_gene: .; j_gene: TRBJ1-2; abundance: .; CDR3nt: .; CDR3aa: CASTPSGRGGANYGYTF
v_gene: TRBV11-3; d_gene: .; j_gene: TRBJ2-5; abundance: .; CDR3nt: TGTGCCAGCAGCTTGAGGGACGTAGAGACCCAGTACTTC; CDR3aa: CASSLRDVETQYF
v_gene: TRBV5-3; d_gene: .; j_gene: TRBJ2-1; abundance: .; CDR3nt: TGTGCCAGAAGCGCCCCCAAGCTGGCGGGGATTGTCAATGAGCAGTTCTTC; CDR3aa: CARSAPKLAGIVNEQFF
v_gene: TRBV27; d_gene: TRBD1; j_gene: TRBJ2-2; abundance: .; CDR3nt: TGTGCCAGTAGAACAGGGGTTTCGACCGGGGAGCTGTTTTTT; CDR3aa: CASRTGVSTGELFF
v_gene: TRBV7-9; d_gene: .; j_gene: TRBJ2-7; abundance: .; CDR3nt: TGTGCCAGCAGCTTAGAGTTCTACGAGCAGTACTTC; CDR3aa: CASSLEFYEQYF
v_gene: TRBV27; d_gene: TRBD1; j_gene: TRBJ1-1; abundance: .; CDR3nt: TGTGCCAGCAGTTTAGCCCCCAGGGGGGGAAACACTGAAGCTTTCTTT; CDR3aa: CASSLAPRGGNTEAFF
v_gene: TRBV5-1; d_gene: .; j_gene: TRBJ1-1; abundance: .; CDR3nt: TGCGCCAGCAGCTTGCAGCCCAACACTGAAGCTTTCTTT; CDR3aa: CASSLQPNTEAFF
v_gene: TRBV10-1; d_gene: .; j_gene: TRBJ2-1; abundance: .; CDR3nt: TGCGCCAGCAGTGATCCAGGGCCTGAGCAGTTCTTC; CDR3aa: CASSDPGPEQFF
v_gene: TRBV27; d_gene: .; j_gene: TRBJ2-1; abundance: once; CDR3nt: TGTGCCAGCGGGGCAGTCAATGAGCAGTTCTTC; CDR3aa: CASGAVNEQFF
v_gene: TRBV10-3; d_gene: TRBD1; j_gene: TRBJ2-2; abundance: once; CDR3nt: TGTGCCATCGAAGACAGGGGGCGATCCGGGGAGCTGTTTTTT; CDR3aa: CAIEDRGRSGELFF
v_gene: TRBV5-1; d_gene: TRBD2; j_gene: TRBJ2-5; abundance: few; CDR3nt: TGCGCCAGCACCCGGGAGGCGGGACCCCAAGAGACCCAGTACTTC; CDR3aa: CASTREAGPQETQYF
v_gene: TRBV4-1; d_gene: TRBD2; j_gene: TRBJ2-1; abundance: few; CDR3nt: TGCGCCAGCACCCAGACTAGCGGGGGGTACAATGAGCAGTTCTTC; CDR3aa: CASTQTSGGYNEQFF
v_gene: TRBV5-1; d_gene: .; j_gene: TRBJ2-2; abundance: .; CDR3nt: TGCGCCAGCAGCTTGTTGGGGGTCACCGGGGAGCTGTTTTTT; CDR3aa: CASSLLGVTGELFF
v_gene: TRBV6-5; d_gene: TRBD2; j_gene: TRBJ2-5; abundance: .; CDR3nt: TGTGCCAGCAGGCGGGGGGCGGTGGGGCAAGAGACCCAGTACTTC; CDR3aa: CASRRGAVGQETQYF
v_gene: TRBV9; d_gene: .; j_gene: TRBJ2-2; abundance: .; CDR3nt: TGTGCCAGCAGCGCCCTAACGAACACCGGGGAGCTGTTTTTT; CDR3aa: CASSALTNTGELFF
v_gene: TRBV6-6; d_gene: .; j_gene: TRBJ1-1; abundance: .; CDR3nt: TGTGCCAGTGCCGGGGGCACTGAAGCTTTCTTT; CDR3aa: CASAGGTEAFF
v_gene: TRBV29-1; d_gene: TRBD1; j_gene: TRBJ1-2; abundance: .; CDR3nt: TGCAGCGTCCTCGGGACAGAGGGGAGACTCTATGGCTACACCTTC; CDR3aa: CSVLGTEGRLYGYTF
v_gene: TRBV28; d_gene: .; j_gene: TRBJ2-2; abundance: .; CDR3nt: TGTGCCAGCAGTTTATCCACAGGGTCATCCGGGGAGCTGTTTTTT; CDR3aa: CASSLSTGSSGELFF
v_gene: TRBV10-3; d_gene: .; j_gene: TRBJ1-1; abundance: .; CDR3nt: TGTGCCATCAGTGAGAGCCAGGGATCAATGAACACTGAAGCTTTCTTT; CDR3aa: CAISESQGSMNTEAFF
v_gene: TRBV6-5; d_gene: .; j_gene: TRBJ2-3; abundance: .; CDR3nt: TGTGCCAGCAGTGGGTTAGGGACCGGAGATACGCAGTATTTT; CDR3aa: CASSGLGTGDTQYF
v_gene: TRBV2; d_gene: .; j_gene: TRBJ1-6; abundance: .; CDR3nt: TGTGCCAGCAGTGAATTTGGGGGCTCCTATAATTCACCCCTCCACTTT; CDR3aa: CASSEFGGSYNSPLHF